The 10 T cell receptor beta chains reported below all come from one sample, sequenced in a study of PD-L1 blockade in urothelial cancer. Libraries were prepared by immunoSEQ multiplex PCR; TCRdb keeps only in-frame clonotypes and omits some of them. The sample has just over 35,000 clones, approximately 40% seen once. The starting material was tumor tissue, obtained before atezolizumab (anti-PD-L1) treatment. Receptors were obtained from a man aged 60 to 69 with urothelial cancer.

J is TRBJ2-2 and V is TRBV7-1; D is undetermined. TRBV7-1 is classed as an ORF, of uncertain function. Trimming removed 6 bases from V and 8 bases from J, with 13 bases in between. This CDR3 is built from 13 residues. For the CDR3, the DNA is TGTGCCAGCAGTCCAGGTGGATCTGGGGAGCTGTTTTTT. Translated, it gives CASSPGGSGELFF.

The chain couples TRBV29-1 to TRBJ1-1; D unresolved. The CDR3 runs 15 residues. The ends were cut back, 1 base at V and 1 base at J, with 13 bases in the middle. In germline, CDR1 is SQVTM, CDR2 ANQGSEA. The chain's CDR3 is CSVEVDSSGNTEAFF. CDR3 bases: TGCAGCGTTGAAGTTGACTCCTCGGGGAACACTGAAGCTTTCTTT. The full variable domain, in which reference TRBV29-1 and TRBJ1-1 provide the parts outside the CDR3, is SAVISQKPSRDICQRGTSLTIQCQVDSQVTMMFWYRQQPGQSLTLIATANQGSEATYESGFVIDKFPISRPNLTFSTLTVSNMSPEDSSIYLCSVEVDSSGNTEAFFGQGTRLTVV.

The table lists this clone with a few counts. The gene calls are TRBV10-3 and TRBJ2-2, with TRBD1 identical over 7 bases. Germline CDR1 reads ENHRY; CDR2 reads SYGVKD. With 8 bases clipped from V and 4 bases from J, the junction kept 7 bases outside the gene matches. The CDR3 is 14 amino acids. CDR3 coding DNA: TGTGCCATCGGTACAGGGGATAGCACCGGGGAGCTGTTTTTT. Translation gives CAIGTGDSTGELFF.

The chain couples TRBV14 to TRBJ2-2, with TRBD2 identical over 7 bases. The CDR3 totals 19 residues. V lost 3 bases and J lost 4; bases outside the gene matches: 17. Germline V CDR1 and CDR2: SGHDN, FVKESK. CDR3 sequence reads: CASSQRPLGGSGVTGELFF. DNA for the CDR3: TGTGCCAGCAGCCAGCGTCCCCTTGGCGGGAGTGGCGTCACCGGGGAGCTGTTTTTT.

In this sample, this clone turned up a few times. V gene TRBV9 combines with J gene TRBJ2-7; the match to TRBD2 covers 8 bases. V lost 6 bases, J lost 5 bases, and 10 bases stayed unmatched. The CDR3 runs to 14 residues. Germline loops: CDR1 SGDLS, CDR2 YYNGEE. CDR3 nucleotide sequence: TGTGCCAGCACTCCACCCGGGGGGGCCCACGAGCAGTACTTC. It is translated as CASTPPGGAHEQYF. The variable domain in full, completed from reference TRBV9 and TRBJ2-7, reads DSGVTQTPKHLITATGQRVTLRCSPRSGDLSVYWYQQSLDQGLQFLIQYYNGEERAKGNILERFSAQQFPDLHSELNLSSLELGDSALYFCASTPPGGAHEQYFGPGTRLTVT.

The chain links TRBV18 to TRBJ2-6; D may be TRBD1 (6 bases). Between the trimmed V and J ends, which lost 4 bases and 4 bases, there was a span of 20 bases. Germline CDR1 reads KGHSH; CDR2 reads LQKENI. This CDR3 is built from 18 residues. CDR3 amino acids: CASSREQGIVPGANVLTF. CDR3 bases: TGTGCCAGCTCACGGGAACAGGGTATCGTCCCCGGGGCCAACGTCCTGACTTTC.

This clone was counted a few times. The V gene is TRBV6-8, the J gene TRBJ2-7; 10 nucleotides agree with TRBD2. The V and J ends lost 5 bases and 4 bases, in that order; junction bases with no gene match: 17. The CDR3 runs to 18 residues. Germline loops: CDR1 MNHGY, CDR2 SAAAGT. In nucleotides, the CDR3 is TGTGCCAGCAGTCGCCCGAGACTAGCGGGTCTTAGCCCTTACGAGCAGTACTTC. Translating gives CASSRPRLAGLSPYEQYF.

The chain has TRBV18 and TRBJ1-5; D ambiguous. The CDR3 is 17 residues long. The V gene lost 5 bases and the J gene lost 1 base, with 18 bases spanning the gap. CDR1 and CDR2 from the germline V gene are KGHSH and LQKENI. CDR3 sequence: CASSNVKAEGSNQPQHF. Here the CDR3 DNA reads TGTGCCAGCTCAAACGTCAAAGCAGAAGGAAGCAATCAGCCCCAGCATTTT.

This chain links TRBV19 with TRBJ1-5; D is undetermined. The CDR3 totals 12 residues. CDR1 and CDR2 (germline): LNHDA, SQIVND (reference sequence). V gave up 3 bases and J gave up 13 bases, with 13 bases separating them. CDR3 loop: CASSIQATPQHF. CDR3 nucleotide sequence: TGTGCCAGTAGTATTCAGGCCACTCCTCAGCATTTT.

The chain combines TRBV5-1 with TRBJ2-7; 11 nucleotides line up with TRBD1. V trimming: 4 bases; J trimming: 3 bases; junction bases outside the gene matches: 3. This CDR3 contains 14 residues. Germline V lookup: CDR1 SGHRS, CDR2 YFSETQ. In nucleotides, the CDR3 is TGCGCCAGCAGCAGGACAGGGGGCAACTACGAGCAGTACTTC. It is translated as CASSRTGGNYEQYF.